The 13 T cell receptor beta chains in this list originate from one sample, sequenced in a study of blood T cell repertoires in COVID-19. The method was immunoSEQ multiplex PCR; TCRdb's version includes in-frame clones alone and lacks a portion of them. Of more than 85,000 clones listed, about 89% are singletons. Sequenced: peripheral blood. Every receptor here comes from a human donor in a cohort sampled during active COVID-19.

V is TRBV7-2 and J is TRBJ1-4; no reliable D call. V was clipped by 5 bases and J by 8 bases, with 15 bases between them. CDR1 is SGHTA and CDR2 is FQGNSA in the germline V gene. This CDR3 is built from 14 residues. The CDR3 nucleotides are TGTGCCAGCAGCGTGAATGAAGGGAGGGAAAAACTGTTTTTT. Its protein product is CASSVNEGREKLFF. Using reference TRBV7-2 and TRBJ1-4 for the parts outside the CDR3, the full variable domain is GAGVSQSPSNKVTEKGKDVELRCDPISGHTALYWYRQSLGQGLEFLIYFQGNSAPDKSGLPSDRFSAERTGGSVSTLTIQRTQQEDSAVYLCASSVNEGREKLFFGSGTQLSVL.

V gene TRBV6-5 combines with J gene TRBJ2-7; 11 nucleotides line up with TRBD2. The CDR3 sequence is 14 residues long. CDR1 MNHEY and CDR2 SVGAGI come from the germline V gene. V lost 9 bases to trimming and J lost 1 base; unmatched junction nucleotides: 5. The CDR3 region is CASVGTSGSYEQYF. CDR3 DNA: TGTGCCAGTGTGGGGACTAGCGGATCCTACGAGCAGTACTTC.

This clone is a singleton in its sample. The chain uses TRBV6-5 and TRBJ1-2; 8 bases are a match to TRBD1. Germline loops: CDR1 MNHEY, CDR2 SVGAGI. The CDR3 is made up of 15 amino acids. With 0 bases clipped from V and 4 bases from J, the junction kept 4 bases outside the gene matches. The CDR3 protein is CASSYSYRGGYGYTF. The CDR3 DNA reads as TGTGCCAGCAGTTACTCGTACAGGGGGGGCTATGGCTACACCTTC.

The J gene is TRBJ2-2, the V gene TRBV5-8; maybe TRBD2 (6 bases). The CDR3 contains 15 residues. V shed 2 bases and J shed 2 bases, with 10 bases lying between them. In germline, CDR1 is SGHTS, CDR2 YDEGEE. The CDR3 coding sequence is TGTGCCAGCAGCTTCCCAGGGACTAACACCGGGGAGCTGTTTTTT. Its translation is CASSFPGTNTGELFF.

V and J are TRBV12-3 or TRBV12-4 and TRBJ2-1; no firm D call. V lost 4 bases and J 10 bases, leaving 8 bases between the germline ends. The CDR3 extends over 11 amino acids. CDR3 sequence (DNA): TGTGCCAGCAGTTCCTTAGAAGAGCAGTTCTTC. This gives the protein CASSSLEEQFF.

The chain employs TRBV5-1 and TRBJ1-1; D uncertain. The CDR3 loop spans 13 amino acids. Germline CDR1 SGHRS, CDR2 YFSETQ. Trimming cost V 5 bases and J 4 bases, with 12 bases left between them. The CDR3 coding sequence is TGCGCCAGCAGATGGAGGGTAGGCACTGAAGCTTTCTTT. Translated: CASRWRVGTEAFF.

The rearrangement uses TRBV2 and TRBJ2-3; TRBD2 matches at 12 bases. V was pared by 3 bases and J by 5 bases, with 6 bases of the junction left unmatched. The CDR3 has 16 amino acids. Germline assignment: CDR1 SNHLY and CDR2 FYNNEI. In DNA form, the CDR3 reads TGTGCCAGCAGTGACCGCCTAGCGGGGGGGGTAGATACGCAGTATTTT. Amino acid sequence: CASSDRLAGGVDTQYF. Using reference TRBV2 and TRBJ2-3 for the parts outside the CDR3, the full variable domain is EPEVTQTPSHQVTQMGQEVILRCVPISNHLYFYWYRQILGQKVEFLVSFYNNEISEKSEIFDDQFSVERPDGSNFTLKIRSTKLEDSAMYFCASSDRLAGGVDTQYFGPGTRLTVL.

The chain employs TRBV15 and TRBJ1-5, with D hard to call. Trimming shortened V by 1 base and J by 4 bases, and 5 bases separated the two germline ends. CDR1 LNHNV and CDR2 YYDKDF come from the germline V gene (reference sequence). CDR3 length equals 13 residues. CDR3 in amino acids: CATSRVGNQPQHF. Written as DNA, the CDR3 is TGTGCCACCAGCAGAGTCGGGAATCAGCCCCAGCATTTT.

This clone has more than one count but fewer than ten. This chain connects TRBV5-1 to TRBJ2-1, with 11 bases aligning to TRBD1. Germline assignment: CDR1 SGHRS and CDR2 YFSETQ. The CDR3 runs to 16 residues. Trimming removed 2 bases from V and 6 bases from J; junction bases left unmatched: 7. In nucleotides, the CDR3 is TGCGCCAGCAGCTTCACCGCCGGGACAGGGGGCAATGAGCAGTTCTTC. Translating it yields CASSFTAGTGGNEQFF.

V and J are TRBV19 and TRBJ1-1; 12 nucleotides align to TRBD1. The CDR3 loop spans 15 amino acids. The germline gives CDR1 LNHDA, CDR2 SQIVND (reference sequence). Trimming removed 6 bases from V and 3 bases from J; junction bases left unmatched: 5. CDR3 amino acids: CASRGQGARHTEAFF. The DNA for the CDR3 is TGTGCCAGTAGGGGACAGGGGGCTAGGCACACTGAAGCTTTCTTT.

The chain employs TRBV14 and TRBJ1-4; no firm D call. CDR1 is SGHDN, CDR2 FVKESK, per germline. This CDR3 is built from 15 residues. V lost 1 base and J lost 5, with 11 bases in between. The chain's CDR3 is CASSQVMSVNEKLFF. In nucleotides, the CDR3 is TGTGCCAGCAGCCAAGTGATGTCAGTCAATGAAAAACTGTTTTTT.

This chain joins TRBV19 and TRBJ1-3; D call uncertain. V lost 3 bases and J 0 bases, leaving 9 bases between the germline ends. The germline V gene encodes CDR1 LNHDA and CDR2 SQIVND (reference sequence). There are 15 residues in the CDR3. CDR3 sequence reads: CASSIGGSSGNTIYF. The CDR3 nucleotides read TGTGCCAGTAGTATTGGAGGAAGCTCTGGAAACACCATATATTTT.

This chain links TRBV19 with TRBJ1-3; 7 bases agree with TRBD1. V lost 0 bases, J lost 0 bases, and 5 bases stayed unmatched. Germline assignment: CDR1 LNHDA and CDR2 SQIVND (reference sequence). This CDR3 has 17 amino acids. The CDR3 region is CASSIERGGASGNTIYF. The CDR3 nucleotides read TGTGCCAGTAGTATAGAAAGAGGGGGCGCCTCTGGAAACACCATATATTTT.